The sequence of this T cell receptor beta chain was determined in a study of T cells after yellow fever vaccination. Study-wide background: With SMART-Seq v4 Ultra Low Input, the fractions containing low cell numbers were prepared. Study conclusions and caveats: FACS-sorted repertoires could harbor abundant contaminating bulk-population clonotypes. Though weaker, the secondary response peaked faster, on day 5 versus 15.

Germline V gene data show CDR1 as GTSNPN and CDR2 as SVGIG (reference sequence). There are 14 residues in the CDR3. With 2 bases removed from V and 2 bases from J, the gap between germline ends came to 13 bases. As regards this clonotype: As yet, its antigen is unknown.

5'RACE template switching added a universal primer site and UMIs to TCR cDNA. TCRdb itself ran the 5' RACE reads through MiXCR, one entry per CDR3 protein. The sample lists 300,000 or so distinct CDR3 sequences; 10% to 15% were seen once. The source of this sequence is a man aged 30-40 years who received the YFV17D yellow fever vaccine. The chain carries TRBV30 and TRBJ2-7; D unclear. The sample here was CD4+ T cells sorted from PBMCs, taken 45 days after the yellow fever booster vaccination. CDR3 sequence (DNA): TGTGCCTGGAGTTTAGCTCGCAAGGCCTACGAGCAGTACTTC. It is translated as CAWSLARKAYEQYF.